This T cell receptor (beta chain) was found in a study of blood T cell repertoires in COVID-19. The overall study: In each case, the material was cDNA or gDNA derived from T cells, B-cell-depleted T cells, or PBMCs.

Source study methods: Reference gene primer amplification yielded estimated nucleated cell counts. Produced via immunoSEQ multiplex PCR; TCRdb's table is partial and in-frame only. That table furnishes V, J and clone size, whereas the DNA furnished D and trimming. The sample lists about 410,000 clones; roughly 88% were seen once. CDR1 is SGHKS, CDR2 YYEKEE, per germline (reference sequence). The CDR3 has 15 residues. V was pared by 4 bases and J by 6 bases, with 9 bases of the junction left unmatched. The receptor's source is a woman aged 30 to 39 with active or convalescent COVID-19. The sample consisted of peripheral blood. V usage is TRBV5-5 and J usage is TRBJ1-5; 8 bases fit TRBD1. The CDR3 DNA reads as TGTGCCAGCAGCCTTGGACAGGGCGAATCTCAGCCCCAGCATTTT. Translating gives CASSLGQGESQPQHF.